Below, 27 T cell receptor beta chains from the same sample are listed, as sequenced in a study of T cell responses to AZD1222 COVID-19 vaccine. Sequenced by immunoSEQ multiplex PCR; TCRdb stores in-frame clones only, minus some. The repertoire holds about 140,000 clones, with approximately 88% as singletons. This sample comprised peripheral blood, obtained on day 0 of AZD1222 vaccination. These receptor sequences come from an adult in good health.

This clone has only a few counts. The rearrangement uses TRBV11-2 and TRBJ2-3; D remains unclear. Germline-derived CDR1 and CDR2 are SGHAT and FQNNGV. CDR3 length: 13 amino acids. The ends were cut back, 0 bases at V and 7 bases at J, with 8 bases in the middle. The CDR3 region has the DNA TGTGCCAGCAGCTTAGATTCCGAGCATACGCAGTATTTT. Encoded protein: CASSLDSEHTQYF.

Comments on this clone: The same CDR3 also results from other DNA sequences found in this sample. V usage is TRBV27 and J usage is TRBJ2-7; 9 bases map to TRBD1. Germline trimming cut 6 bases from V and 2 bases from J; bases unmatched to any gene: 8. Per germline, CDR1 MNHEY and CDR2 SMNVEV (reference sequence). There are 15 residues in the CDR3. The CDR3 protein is CASSKTGTGPYEQYF. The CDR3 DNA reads TGTGCCAGCAGCAAGACCGGGACAGGGCCCTACGAGCAGTACTTC.

Here the CDR3 reads CASSRDRGLGTEAFF. CDR3 nucleotide sequence: TGTGCCAGCAGTCGGGACAGGGGGCTTGGGACTGAAGCTTTCTTT. This chain links TRBV27 with TRBJ1-1, with 12 bases fitting TRBD1. In germline, CDR1 is MNHEY, CDR2 SMNVEV (reference sequence). The CDR3 consists of 15 residues. J was trimmed by 5 bases and V by 5 bases; bases with no gene match: 6.

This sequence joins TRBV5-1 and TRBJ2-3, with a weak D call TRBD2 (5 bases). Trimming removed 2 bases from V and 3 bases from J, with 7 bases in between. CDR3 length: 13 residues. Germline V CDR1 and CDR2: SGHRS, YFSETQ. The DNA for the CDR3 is TGCGCCAGCAGCTTCCGCGGGACAGATACGCAGTATTTT. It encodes CASSFRGTDTQYF.

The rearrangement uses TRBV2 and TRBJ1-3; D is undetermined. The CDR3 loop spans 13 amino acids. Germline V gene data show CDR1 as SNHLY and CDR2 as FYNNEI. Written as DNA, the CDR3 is TGTGCTCAGCAATCCATCTCTGGAAACACCATATATTTT. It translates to CAQQSISGNTIYF. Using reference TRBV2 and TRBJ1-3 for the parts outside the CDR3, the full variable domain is EPEVTQTPSHQVTQMGQEVILRCVPISNHLYFYWYRQILGQKVEFLVSFYNNEISEKSEIFDDQFSVERPDGSNFTLKIRSTKLEDSAMYFCAQQSISGNTIYFGEGSWLTVV.

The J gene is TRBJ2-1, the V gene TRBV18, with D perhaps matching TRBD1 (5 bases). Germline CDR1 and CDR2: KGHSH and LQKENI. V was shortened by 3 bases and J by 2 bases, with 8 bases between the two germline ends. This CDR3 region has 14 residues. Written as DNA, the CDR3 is TGTGCCAGCTCACCGCCGACAGCCTACAATGAGCAGTTCTTC. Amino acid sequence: CASSPPTAYNEQFF.

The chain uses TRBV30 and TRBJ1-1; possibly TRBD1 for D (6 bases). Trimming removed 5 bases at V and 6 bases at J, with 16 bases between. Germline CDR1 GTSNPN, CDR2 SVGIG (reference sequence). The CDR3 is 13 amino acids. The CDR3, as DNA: TGTGCCTGGTCCTACAGGGAAAGAGCTGAAGCTTTCTTT. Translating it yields CAWSYRERAEAFF. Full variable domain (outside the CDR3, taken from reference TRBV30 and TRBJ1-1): SQTIHQWPATLVQPVGSPLSLECTVEGTSNPNLYWYRQAAGRGLQLLFYSVGIGQISSEVPQNLSASRPQDRQFILSSKKLLLSDSGFYLCAWSYRERAEAFFGQGTRLTVV.

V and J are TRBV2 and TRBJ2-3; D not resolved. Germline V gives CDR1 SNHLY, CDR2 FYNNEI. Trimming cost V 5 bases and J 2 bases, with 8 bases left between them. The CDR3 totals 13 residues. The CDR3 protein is CASSILTTDTQYF. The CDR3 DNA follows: TGTGCCAGCAGTATTTTAACCACAGATACGCAGTATTTT.

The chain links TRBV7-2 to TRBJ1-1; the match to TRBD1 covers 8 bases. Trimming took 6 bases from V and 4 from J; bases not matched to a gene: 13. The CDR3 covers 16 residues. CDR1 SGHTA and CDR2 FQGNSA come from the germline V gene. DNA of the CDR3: TGTGCCAGCAGTCTAAGGGTGAGACAGGGGTCCACTGAAGCTTTCTTT. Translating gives CASSLRVRQGSTEAFF.

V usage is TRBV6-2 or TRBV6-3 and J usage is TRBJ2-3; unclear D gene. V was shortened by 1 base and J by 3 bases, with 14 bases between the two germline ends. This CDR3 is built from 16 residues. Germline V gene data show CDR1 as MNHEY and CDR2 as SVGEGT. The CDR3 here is CASSYLARYTTDTQYF. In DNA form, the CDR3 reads TGTGCCAGCAGTTACTTGGCTAGATATACAACAGATACGCAGTATTTT.

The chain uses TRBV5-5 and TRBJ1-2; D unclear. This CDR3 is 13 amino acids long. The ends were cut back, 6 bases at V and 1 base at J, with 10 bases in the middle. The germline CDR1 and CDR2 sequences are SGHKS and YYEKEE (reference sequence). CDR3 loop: CASTQRFNYGYTF. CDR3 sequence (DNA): TGTGCCAGCACTCAACGGTTTAACTATGGCTACACCTTC.

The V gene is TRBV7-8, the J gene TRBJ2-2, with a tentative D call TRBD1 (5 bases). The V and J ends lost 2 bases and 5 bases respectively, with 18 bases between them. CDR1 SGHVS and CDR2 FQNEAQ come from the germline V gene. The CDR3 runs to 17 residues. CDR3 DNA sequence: TGTGCCAGCAGCTTAAGCGACAGAAACTTAGTAACCGGGGAGCTGTTTTTT. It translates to CASSLSDRNLVTGELFF.

The CDR3 sequence is CASSKAGKGDYEQYF. The CDR3 DNA is TGTGCCAGCAGCAAAGCAGGCAAGGGGGACTACGAGCAGTACTTC. This sequence joins TRBV21-1 and TRBJ2-7; the table names TRBD1, a call not compared with the DNA. TRBV21-1 is a pseudogene locus. This CDR3 is built from 15 residues.

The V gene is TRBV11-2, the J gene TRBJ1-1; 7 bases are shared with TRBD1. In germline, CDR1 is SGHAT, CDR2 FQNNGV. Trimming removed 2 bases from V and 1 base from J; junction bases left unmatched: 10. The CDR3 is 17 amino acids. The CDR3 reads CASSLSRWGQKNTEAFF. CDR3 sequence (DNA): TGTGCCAGCAGCTTATCACGGTGGGGACAGAAGAACACTGAAGCTTTCTTT. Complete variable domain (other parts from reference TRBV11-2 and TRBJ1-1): EAGVAQSPRYKIIEKRQSVAFWCNPISGHATLYWYQQILGQGPKLLIQFQNNGVVDDSQLPKDRFSAERLKGVDSTLKIQPAKLEDSAVYLCASSLSRWGQKNTEAFFGQGTRLTVV.

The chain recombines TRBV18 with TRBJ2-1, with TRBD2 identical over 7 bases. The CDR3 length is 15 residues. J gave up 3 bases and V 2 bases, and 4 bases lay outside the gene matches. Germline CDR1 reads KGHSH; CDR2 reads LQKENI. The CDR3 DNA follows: TGTGCCAGCTCACCATCGGGAGGAGTCTACAATGAGCAGTTCTTC. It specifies CASSPSGGVYNEQFF.

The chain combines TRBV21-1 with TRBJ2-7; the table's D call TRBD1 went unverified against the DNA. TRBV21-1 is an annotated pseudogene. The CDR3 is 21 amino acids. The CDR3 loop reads CASSVMGDTVNLPYEQYEGYF. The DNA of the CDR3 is TGTGCCAGCAGCGTGATGGGGGACACCGTTAATCTACCCTACGAGCAGTACGAGGGATACTTC.

The CDR3, as DNA: TGCAGCGTTGAGGGCAGGGGTCCTGGGGCCAACGTCCTGACTTTC. It specifies CSVEGRGPGANVLTF. V gene TRBV29-1 combines with J gene TRBJ2-6, with D perhaps matching TRBD1 (6 bases). CDR3 size: 15 residues. The germline gives CDR1 SQVTM, CDR2 ANQGSEA. V lost 3 bases and J 2 bases, leaving 11 bases between the germline ends.

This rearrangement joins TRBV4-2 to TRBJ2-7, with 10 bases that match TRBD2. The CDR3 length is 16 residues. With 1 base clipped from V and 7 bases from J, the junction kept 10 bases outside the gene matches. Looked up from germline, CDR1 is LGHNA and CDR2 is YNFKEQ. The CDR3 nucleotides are TGTGCCAGCAGCCAAGCGCTAGCGGGAGATGTTCCGGAGCAGTACTTC. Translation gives CASSQALAGDVPEQYF.

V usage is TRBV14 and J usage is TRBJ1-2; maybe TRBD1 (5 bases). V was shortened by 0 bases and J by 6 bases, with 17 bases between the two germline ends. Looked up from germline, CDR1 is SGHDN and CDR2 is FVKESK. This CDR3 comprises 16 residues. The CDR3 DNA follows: TGTGCCAGCAGCCAAGACCCGGACGGTTGGGGCCATGGCTACACCTTC. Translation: CASSQDPDGWGHGYTF.

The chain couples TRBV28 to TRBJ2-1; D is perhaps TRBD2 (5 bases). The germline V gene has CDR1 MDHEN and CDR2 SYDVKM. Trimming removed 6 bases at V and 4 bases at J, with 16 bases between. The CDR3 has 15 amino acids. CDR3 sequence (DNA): TGTGCCAGCAGCCAGGACTCCCGGAGATACAATGAGCAGTTCTTC. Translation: CASSQDSRRYNEQFF.

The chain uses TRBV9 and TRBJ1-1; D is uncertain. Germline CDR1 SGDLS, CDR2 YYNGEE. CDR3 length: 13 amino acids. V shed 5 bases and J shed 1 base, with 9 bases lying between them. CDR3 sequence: CASSSTPNTEAFF. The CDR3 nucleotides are TGTGCCAGCAGTTCTACCCCGAACACTGAAGCTTTCTTT.

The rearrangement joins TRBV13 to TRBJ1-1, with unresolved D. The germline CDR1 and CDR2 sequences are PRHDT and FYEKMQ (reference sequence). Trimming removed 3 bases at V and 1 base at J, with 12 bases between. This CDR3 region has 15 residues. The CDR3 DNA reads TGTGCCAGCAGCTTCCGGGCGGTCGGGAACACTGAAGCTTTCTTT. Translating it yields CASSFRAVGNTEAFF.

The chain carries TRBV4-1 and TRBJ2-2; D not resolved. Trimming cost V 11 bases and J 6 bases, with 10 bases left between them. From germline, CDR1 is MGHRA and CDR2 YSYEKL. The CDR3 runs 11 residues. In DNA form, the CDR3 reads TGCGCCTCCGGCGCGGCCGGGGAGCTGTTTTTT. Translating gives CASGAAGELFF.

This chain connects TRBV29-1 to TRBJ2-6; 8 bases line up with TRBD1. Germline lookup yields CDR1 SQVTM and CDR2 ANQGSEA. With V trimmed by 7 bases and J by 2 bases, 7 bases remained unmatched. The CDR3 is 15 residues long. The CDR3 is CSAGQGEAGANVLTF. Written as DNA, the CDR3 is TGCAGCGCCGGACAGGGTGAAGCTGGGGCCAACGTCCTGACTTTC.

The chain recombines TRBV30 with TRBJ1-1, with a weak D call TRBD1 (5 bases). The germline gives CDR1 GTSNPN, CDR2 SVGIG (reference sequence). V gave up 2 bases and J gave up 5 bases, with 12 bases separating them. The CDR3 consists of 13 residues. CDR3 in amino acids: CAWSSTGGTEAFF. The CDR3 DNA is TGTGCCTGGAGTTCGACGGGGGGGACTGAAGCTTTCTTT.

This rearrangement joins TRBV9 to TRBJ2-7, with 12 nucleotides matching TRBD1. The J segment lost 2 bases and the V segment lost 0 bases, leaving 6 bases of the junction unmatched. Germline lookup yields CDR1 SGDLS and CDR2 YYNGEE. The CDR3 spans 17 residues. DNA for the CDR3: TGTGCCAGCAGCGTAGGGGACAGGGGGCTACCGCCCTACGAGCAGTACTTC. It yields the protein CASSVGDRGLPPYEQYF.

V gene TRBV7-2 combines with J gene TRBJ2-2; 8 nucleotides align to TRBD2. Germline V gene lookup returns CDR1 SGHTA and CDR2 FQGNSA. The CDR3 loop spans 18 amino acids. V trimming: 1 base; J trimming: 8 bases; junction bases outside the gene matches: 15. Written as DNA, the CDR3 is TGTGCCAGCAGCTTAGAAGCGGTACTAGCGGTCGGCCTAGGGGAGCTGTTTTTT. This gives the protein CASSLEAVLAVGLGELFF.